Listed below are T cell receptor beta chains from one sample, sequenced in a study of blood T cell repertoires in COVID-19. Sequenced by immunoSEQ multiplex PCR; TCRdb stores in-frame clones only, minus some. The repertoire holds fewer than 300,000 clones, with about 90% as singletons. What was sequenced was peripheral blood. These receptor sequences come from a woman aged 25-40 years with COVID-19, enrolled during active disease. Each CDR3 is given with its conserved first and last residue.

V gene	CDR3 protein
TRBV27	CASSLSTGTYEQYF
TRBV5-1	CASRGGQRGYTF
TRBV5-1	CASSLGDPTSTDTQYF
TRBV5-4	CASSSGTSGVQETQYF
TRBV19	CASSFGNSPLHF
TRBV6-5	CATKTGGSSPLHF
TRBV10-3	CAISDPTRTGGYEQYF
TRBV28	CASSPGQSYEQYF
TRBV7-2	CASNPRRGVYGYTF
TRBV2	CASSETLGANTEAFF
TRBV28	CASSLLEGEQFF
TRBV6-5	CASRQAVTGELFF
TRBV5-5	CAPLNTEAFF
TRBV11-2	CASSSQGLGEKLFF
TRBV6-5	CASSYPRGGSYNEQFF
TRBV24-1	CATSATEPTYEQYF